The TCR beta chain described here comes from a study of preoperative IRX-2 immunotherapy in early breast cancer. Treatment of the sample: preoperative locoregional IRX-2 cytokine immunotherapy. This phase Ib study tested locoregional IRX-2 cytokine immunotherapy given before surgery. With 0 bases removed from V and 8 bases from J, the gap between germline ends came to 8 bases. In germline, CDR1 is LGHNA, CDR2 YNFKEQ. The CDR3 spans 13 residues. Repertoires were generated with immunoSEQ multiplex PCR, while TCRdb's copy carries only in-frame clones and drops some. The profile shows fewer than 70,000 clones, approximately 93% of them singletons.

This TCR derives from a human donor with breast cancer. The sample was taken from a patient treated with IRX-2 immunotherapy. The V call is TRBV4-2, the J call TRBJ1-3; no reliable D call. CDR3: CASSQEGFDTIYF. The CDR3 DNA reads TGTGCCAGCAGCCAAGAGGGGTTTGACACCATATATTTT.